This T cell receptor beta chain was profiled in a study of OX40 agonist ivuxolimab in advanced cancers. Study-level information: The dose of intravenous ivuxolimab that patients received every 2 weeks ranged from 0.01 to 10 mg/kg.

After removal of 1 base from V and 2 bases from J, the junction contained 7 bases not matched to a gene. The CDR3 sequence is 17 residues long. Germline CDR1 reads SGHTA; CDR2 reads FQGNSA. Findings of the study overall: The study observed clonal expansion of CD4+ and CD8+ blood T cells by week 6 at 0.1 to 3.0 mg/kg.

On this clone itself: Antigen: not known.

TCRdb keeps only in-frame clones here, not all; method: immunoSEQ multiplex PCR. This sample carries 90,000 to 95,000 clones, approximately 80% of them seen once, and the ten largest clones take roughly 1.1%. The receptor's source is an adult with an advanced solid tumor such as melanoma, head and neck, liver or kidney cancer. Sequenced material: CD4+ or CD8+ T cells sorted from blood, taken in a trial of the OX40 agonist ivuxolimab. The chain carries TRBV7-2 and TRBJ2-5; 10 bases fit TRBD2. CDR3 loop: CASSLGSGGVGQETQYF. The CDR3 bases are TGTGCCAGCAGCTTAGGAAGCGGGGGGGTCGGTCAAGAGACCCAGTACTTC.